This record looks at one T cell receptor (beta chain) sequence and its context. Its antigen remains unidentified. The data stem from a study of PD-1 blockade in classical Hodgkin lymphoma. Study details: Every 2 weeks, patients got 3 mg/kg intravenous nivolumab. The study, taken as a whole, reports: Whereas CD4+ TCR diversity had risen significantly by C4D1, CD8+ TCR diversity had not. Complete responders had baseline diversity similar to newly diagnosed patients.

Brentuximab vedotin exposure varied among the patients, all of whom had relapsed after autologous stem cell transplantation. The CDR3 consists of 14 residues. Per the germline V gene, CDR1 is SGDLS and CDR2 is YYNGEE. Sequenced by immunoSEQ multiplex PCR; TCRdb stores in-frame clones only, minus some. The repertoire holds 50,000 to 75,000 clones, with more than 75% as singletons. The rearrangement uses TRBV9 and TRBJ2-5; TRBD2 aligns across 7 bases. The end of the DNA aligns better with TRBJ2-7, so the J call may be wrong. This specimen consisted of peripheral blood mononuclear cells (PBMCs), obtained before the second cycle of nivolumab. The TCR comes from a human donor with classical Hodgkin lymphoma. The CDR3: CASSASGEPYEQYF. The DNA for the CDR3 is TGTGCCAGCAGTGCTAGCGGAGAACCCTACGAGCAGTACTTC.